Below are 8 T cell receptor beta chains sequenced from a single sample in a study of blood T cells in healthy people across ages. Combining a sample-barcoded 5' primer with a J-beta primer mix, a second PCR ran for roughly 7 to 11 cycles. One entry per CDR3 protein, called by TCRdb with MiXCR from the 5' RACE reads. The sample lists around 1.5 million distinct CDR3 sequences, around 59% occurring once. Sample: blood. Receptors were obtained from a man between 18 and 29 years old in good health.

The chain couples TRBV3-1 to TRBJ2-1; 9 positions agree with TRBD2. V was clipped by 2 bases and J by 3 bases; unmatched bases: 2. The CDR3 runs to 15 residues. Per the germline V gene, CDR1 is LGHDT and CDR2 is YNNKEL (reference sequence). For the CDR3, the DNA is TGTGCCAGCAGCCAATCAGCGGGAGGCTACAATGAGCAGTTCTTC. Its translation is CASSQSAGGYNEQFF.

The chain employs TRBV7-9 and TRBJ1-1; 8 bases are shared with TRBD1. Trimming took 4 bases from V and 1 from J; bases not matched to a gene: 5. CDR1 and CDR2 from the germline V gene are SEHNR and FQNEAQ (reference sequence). This CDR3 is 15 amino acids long. The CDR3 reads CASSSRDRPNTEAFF. CDR3 DNA: TGTGCCAGCAGCTCCCGGGACAGGCCGAACACTGAAGCTTTCTTT. The full variable domain, its missing parts supplied by reference TRBV7-9 and TRBJ1-1, is DTGVSQNPRHKITKRGQNVTFRCDPISEHNRLYWYRQTLGQGPEFLTYFQNEAQLEKSRLLSDRFSAERPKGSFSTLEIQRTEQGDSAMYLCASSSRDRPNTEAFFGQGTRLTVV.

The DNA for the CDR3 is TGTGCCAGCAGCCAGAGCGGGACTAAATACGAGCAGTACTTC. Protein product: CASSQSGTKYEQYF. V gene TRBV4-2 combines with J gene TRBJ2-7; TRBD2 aligns across 7 bases. The length of the CDR3 is 14 residues. The V gene's germline CDR1 is LGHNA and CDR2 YNFKEQ. V was pared by 3 bases and J by 4 bases, with 6 bases of the junction left unmatched.

The sample holds a few counts of this clonotype. The chain carries TRBV7-9 and TRBJ1-2, with D perhaps matching TRBD1 (5 bases). V lost 6 bases to trimming and J lost 3 bases, with 11 bases between them. Germline V lookup: CDR1 SEHNR, CDR2 FQNEAQ (reference sequence). The CDR3 extends over 13 amino acids. In DNA form, the CDR3 reads TGTGCCAGCAGTCACCTGACAGACTATGGCTACACCTTC. Its translation is CASSHLTDYGYTF.

The chain employs TRBV4-1 and TRBJ1-2; D not certain. Germline-derived CDR1 and CDR2 are MGHRA and YSYEKL. CDR3 length: 14 amino acids. V was pared by 4 bases and J by 4 bases, with 13 bases between. CDR3 sequence: CASSPGMLSYGYTF. In DNA, the CDR3 is TGCGCCAGCAGCCCCGGGATGTTAAGCTATGGCTACACCTTC.

This rearrangement joins TRBV28 to TRBJ2-5, with TRBD1 identical over 8 bases. The CDR3 runs to 14 residues. Looked up from germline, CDR1 is MDHEN and CDR2 is SYDVKM. The J segment lost 5 bases and the V segment lost 3 bases, leaving 5 bases of the junction unmatched. The CDR3 sequence is CASSFPRTGETQYF. CDR3 nucleotides: TGTGCCAGCAGTTTCCCTCGGACAGGGGAGACCCAGTACTTC.

The genes are TRBV10-3 and TRBJ2-4; unclear D gene. The ends were cut back, 4 bases at V and 3 bases at J, with 13 bases in the middle. The CDR3 is 15 amino acids. Germline lookup yields CDR1 ENHRY and CDR2 SYGVKD. The CDR3 DNA reads TGTGCCATCAGTGTAGGGCCGCAGGACAAAAACATTCAGTACTTC. Amino acids: CAISVGPQDKNIQYF.

This chain links TRBV4-1 with TRBJ2-3; the match to TRBD1 covers 8 bases. V was pared by 4 bases and J by 3 bases, with 12 bases of the junction left unmatched. CDR1 and CDR2 from the germline V gene are MGHRA and YSYEKL. The CDR3 has 17 amino acids. CDR3 DNA sequence: TGCGCCAGCAGCCTTTCAGGGGGCGCAGTCCGGACAGATACGCAGTATTTT. Its translation is CASSLSGGAVRTDTQYF.